At least ten counts were recorded for the clone carrying this T cell receptor beta chain. Its antigen is unknown. Total RNA was isolated from whole blood that had not been fractionated. The CDR3 sequence is 15 residues long. V was clipped by 3 bases and J by 6 bases, with 14 bases between them. This specimen belongs to a study of human T cells and chemical hapten exposure. As for the study in general: The study traced per-sample TCR yield variation mainly to small differences in pooled library volumes.

Study results and caveats: No alteration of TCRs above 1 in 1000 frequency was seen with DPC sensitization.

It was the library that attached unique molecular identifiers to individual cDNA molecules. Authors' data handling: Per sample, the median was approximately 96,000 TCRs, with values from about 22,000 to 700,000. TCRdb re-called the 5' RACE reads with MiXCR, one entry per CDR3 protein. The V and J calls were not made by the authors but by TCRdb's processing. The sample contains about 81,000 distinct CDR3 sequences, about 8.4% of which appear only once. The chain joins TRBV12-3 or TRBV12-4 to TRBJ1-4; D is undetermined. This receptor was taken from a male donor in good health. CDR3 amino acids: CASSFRPVNDEKLFF. DNA for the CDR3: TGTGCCAGCAGTTTCCGGCCGGTAAATGATGAAAAACTGTTTTTT.